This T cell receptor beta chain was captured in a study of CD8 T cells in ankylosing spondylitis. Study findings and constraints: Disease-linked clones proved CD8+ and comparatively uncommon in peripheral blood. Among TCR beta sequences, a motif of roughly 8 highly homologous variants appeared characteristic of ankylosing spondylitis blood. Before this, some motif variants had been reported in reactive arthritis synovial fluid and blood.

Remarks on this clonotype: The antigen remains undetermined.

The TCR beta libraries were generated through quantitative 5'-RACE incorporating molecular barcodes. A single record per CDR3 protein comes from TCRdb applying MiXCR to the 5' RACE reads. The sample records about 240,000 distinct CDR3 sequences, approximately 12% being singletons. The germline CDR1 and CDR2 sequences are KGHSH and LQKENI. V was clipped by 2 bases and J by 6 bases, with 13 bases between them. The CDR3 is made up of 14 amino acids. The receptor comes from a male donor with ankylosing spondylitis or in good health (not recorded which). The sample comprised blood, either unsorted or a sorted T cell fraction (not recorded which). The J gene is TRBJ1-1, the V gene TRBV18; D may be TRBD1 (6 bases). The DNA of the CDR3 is TGTGCCAGCTCACCAATTACAGGGATGCCTGAAGCTTTCTTT. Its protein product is CASSPITGMPEAFF.